Ten or more counts support the clone carrying this T cell receptor beta chain. The antigen remains undetermined. This sample was included in a study of CD8+CD57+ T cells in acquired aplastic anemia. The study, taken as a whole, reports: CD8+ Simpson's diversity did not differ significantly between patients and controls. Approximately 30 CD8+ CDR3 sequences were shared between patients and controls.

V was trimmed by 3 bases and J by 0 bases, leaving 10 bases between them. The germline V gene has CDR1 SGDLS and CDR2 YYNGEE. This CDR3 is 14 amino acids long. The TCR beta profiling, which covered VDJ combination and CDR3 sequence, was carried out using genomic DNA as the template. TCRdb itself ran the reads through MiXCR, one entry per CDR3 protein. The sample holds about 200,000 distinct CDR3 sequences; approximately 51% are singletons and the top ten take less than 20%. Before being chosen for sequencing, patients had shown CD8+CD57+ cell expansion by flow cytometry. None of the patients had been given any therapy when their blood was sampled.

J is TRBJ2-7 and V is TRBV9; D call uncertain. The sequencing input was sorted CD4+, CD8+, or CD8+CD57+ T cells (not recorded which) from PBMCs. This sequence originates from a human donor with aplastic anemia. The DNA for the CDR3 is TGTGCCAGCAGCGCCCATCAGAGCTCCTACGAGCAGTACTTC. It yields the protein CASSAHQSSYEQYF. Together with reference TRBV9 and TRBJ2-7, the CDR3 gives the full variable domain: DSGVTQTPKHLITATGQRVTLRCSPRSGDLSVYWYQQSLDQGLQFLIQYYNGEERAKGNILERFSAQQFPDLHSELNLSSLELGDSALYFCASSAHQSSYEQYFGPGTRLTVT.